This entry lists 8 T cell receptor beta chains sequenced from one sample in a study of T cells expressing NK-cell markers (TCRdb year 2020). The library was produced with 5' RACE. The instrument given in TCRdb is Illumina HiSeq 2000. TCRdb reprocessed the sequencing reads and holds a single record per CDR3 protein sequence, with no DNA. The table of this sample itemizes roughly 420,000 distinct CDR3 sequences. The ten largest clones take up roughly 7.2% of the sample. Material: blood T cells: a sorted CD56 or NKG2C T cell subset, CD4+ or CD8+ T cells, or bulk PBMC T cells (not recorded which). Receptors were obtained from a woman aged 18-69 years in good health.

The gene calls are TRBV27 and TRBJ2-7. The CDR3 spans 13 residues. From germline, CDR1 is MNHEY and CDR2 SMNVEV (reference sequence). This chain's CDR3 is CASSSLLEDEQYF.

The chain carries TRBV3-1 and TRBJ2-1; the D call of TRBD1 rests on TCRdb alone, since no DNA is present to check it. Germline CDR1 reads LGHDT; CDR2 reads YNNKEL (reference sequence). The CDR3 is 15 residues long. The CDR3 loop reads CASSQRRPMGNEQFF.

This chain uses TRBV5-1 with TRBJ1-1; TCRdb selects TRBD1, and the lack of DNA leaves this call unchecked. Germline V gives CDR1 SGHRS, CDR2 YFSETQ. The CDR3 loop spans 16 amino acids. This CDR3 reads CASSRTTGAPNTEAFF.

The CDR3 protein is CSAGQSGHPGANVLTF. The chain employs TRBV20-1 and TRBJ2-6; absent DNA, TCRdb's TRBD2 call cannot be checked. Germline CDR1 and CDR2: DFQATT and SNEGSKA (reference sequence). The CDR3 sequence is 16 residues long.

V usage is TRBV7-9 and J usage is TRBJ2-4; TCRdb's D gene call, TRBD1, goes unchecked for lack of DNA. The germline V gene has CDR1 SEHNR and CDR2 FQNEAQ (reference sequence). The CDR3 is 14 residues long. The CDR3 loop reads CASSFLRDNGIQYF.

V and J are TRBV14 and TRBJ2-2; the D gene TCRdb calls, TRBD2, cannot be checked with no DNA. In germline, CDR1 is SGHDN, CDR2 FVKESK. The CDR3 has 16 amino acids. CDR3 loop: CASSQAGRGYTGELFF.

This chain's CDR3 is CATSGVYNEQFF. This chain uses TRBV24-1 with TRBJ2-1. The CDR3 covers 12 residues. Germline lookup yields CDR1 KGHDR and CDR2 SFDVKD.

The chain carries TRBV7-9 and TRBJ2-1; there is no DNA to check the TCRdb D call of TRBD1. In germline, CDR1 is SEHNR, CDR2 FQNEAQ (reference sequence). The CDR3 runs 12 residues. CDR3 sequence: CASSRQGWEQFF.